This T cell receptor (beta chain) was identified during a study of blood T cell repertoires in COVID-19. Clones were read by immunoSEQ multiplex PCR, and TCRdb kept only the in-frame ones, dropping some. This sample has a few hundred thousand clones, with 80% to 90% found just once. This clone has a count of ten or more. Trimming cost V 5 bases and J 3 bases; bases outside gene matches: 11. The CDR3 totals 18 residues. From germline, CDR1 is MNHNY and CDR2 SVGAGI (reference sequence). The specimen sequenced was peripheral blood. The rearrangement uses TRBV6-6 and TRBJ2-2, with 11 bases aligning to TRBD2. This TCR derives from a man aged 35 to 55 with acute or convalescent COVID-19. The CDR3 DNA sequence: TGTGCCAGCAGTCGCACTGGGACTAGCGGAGACTACACCGGGGAGCTGTTTTTT. It translates to CASSRTGTSGDYTGELFF.